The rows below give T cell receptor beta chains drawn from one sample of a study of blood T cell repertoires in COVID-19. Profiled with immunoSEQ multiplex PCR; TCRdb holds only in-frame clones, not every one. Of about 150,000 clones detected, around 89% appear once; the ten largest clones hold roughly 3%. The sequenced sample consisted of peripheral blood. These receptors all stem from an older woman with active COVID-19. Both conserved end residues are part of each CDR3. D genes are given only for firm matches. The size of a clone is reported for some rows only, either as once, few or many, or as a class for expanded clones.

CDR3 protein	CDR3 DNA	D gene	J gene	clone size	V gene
CASSAGTGVYNSPLHF	TGTGCCAGCAGCGCCGGGACAGGGGTCTATAATTCACCCCTCCACTTT	TRBD1	TRBJ1-6	NA	TRBV9
CASSPPAGGNNEQFF	TGTGCCAGCTCACCACCGGCGGGAGGCAATAATGAGCAGTTCTTC	TRBD2	TRBJ2-1	NA	TRBV18
CASSYRGALQETQYF	TGTGCCAGCAGTTACCGTGGGGCTTTGCAAGAGACCCAGTACTTC	NA	TRBJ2-5	NA	TRBV6-2/TRBV6-3
CASSLVGRRHYGYTF	TGTGCCAGTAGTTTGGTGGGGCGCAGACACTATGGCTACACCTTC	NA	TRBJ1-2	NA	TRBV19
CASRPSGGYNEQFF	TGTGCCAGTAGACCTAGCGGGGGGTACAATGAGCAGTTCTTC	TRBD2	TRBJ2-1	NA	TRBV19
CASSQGGVSPLHF	TGTGCCAGCAGCCAAGGAGGAGTTTCACCCCTCCACTTT	NA	TRBJ1-6	NA	TRBV3-1/TRBV3-2
CASSAGTTDTQYF	TGTGCCAGCAGTGCAGGGACAACAGATACGCAGTATTTT	NA	TRBJ2-3	NA	TRBV2
CATSRDRGAGTEAFF	TGTGCCACCAGCAGAGACCGGGGGGCGGGGACTGAAGCTTTCTTT	NA	TRBJ1-1	NA	TRBV15
CASSQGTSGNTDTQYF	TGTGCCAGCAGCCAAGGGACTAGCGGGAACACAGATACGCAGTATTTT	TRBD2	TRBJ2-3	NA	TRBV14
CASSLAMPIGPLAPPYEQYF	TGTGCCAGCAGCCTCGCCATGCCCATTGGCCCTCTAGCTCCTCCCTACGAGCAGTACTTC	NA	TRBJ2-7	NA	TRBV13
CASSHRGRAETQYF	TGTGCCAGCAGCCACAGGGGGAGGGCGGAGACCCAGTACTTC	NA	TRBJ2-5	NA	TRBV6-6
CATSRDFGLAGGFLGTGELFF	TGTGCCACCAGCAGAGATTTTGGACTAGCGGGAGGGTTTTTGGGCACCGGGGAGCTGTTTTTT	TRBD2	TRBJ2-2	once	TRBV15
CASSFGGANEQYF	TGTGCCAGCAGTTTCGGAGGGGCGAACGAGCAGTACTTC	NA	TRBJ2-7	NA	TRBV27
CASSSYRDYRTDTQYF	TGTGCCAGCAGCTCCTACCGGGACTACCGCACAGATACGCAGTATTTT	TRBD2	TRBJ2-3	NA	TRBV13
CAWSQAGTTDTQYF	TGTGCCTGGAGTCAAGCGGGAACTACAGATACGCAGTATTTT	TRBD2	TRBJ2-3	NA	TRBV30
CASSPDSYNEQFF	TGTGCCAGCAGCCCGGACAGTTACAATGAGCAGTTCTTC	NA	TRBJ2-1	NA	TRBV28
CASSPPVREGLYNEQFF	TGTGCCAGCTCACCACCGGTACGGGAGGGTTTATACAATGAGCAGTTCTTC	TRBD2	TRBJ2-1	NA	TRBV18
CASRGGGETQYF	TGTGCCAGCCGCGGGGGAGGAGAGACCCAGTACTTC	TRBD2	TRBJ2-5	once	TRBV27
CASSWGGLDTEAFF	TGTGCCAGCAGTTGGGGGGGATTGGACACTGAAGCTTTCTTT	NA	TRBJ1-1	NA	TRBV6-2/TRBV6-3
CAWSLWGLANEQYF	TGTGCCTGGAGCCTTTGGGGACTAGCGAACGAGCAGTACTTC	TRBD2	TRBJ2-7	NA	TRBV30
CASSTEVVRYEQYF	TGCGCCAGCAGCACGGAGGTAGTAAGGTACGAGCAGTACTTC	NA	TRBJ2-7	NA	TRBV5-1
CASSLSATNEKLFF	TGTGCCAGCAGCTTATCTGCAACTAATGAAAAACTGTTTTTT	NA	TRBJ1-4	NA	TRBV7-9
CSLADRWGQYF	TGCAGCTTAGCGGACCGCTGGGGGCAGTACTTC	NA	TRBJ2-7	NA	TRBV20-1
CASSQGRGQETQYF	TGCGCCAGCAGTCAAGGTCGGGGCCAAGAGACCCAGTACTTC	NA	TRBJ2-5	once	TRBV4-1
CASAKTQGDQPQHF	TGTGCCAGCGCAAAAACTCAGGGGGATCAGCCCCAGCATTTT	TRBD1	TRBJ1-5	NA	TRBV28
CASGPQGSPGNTIYF	TGTGCCAGCGGGCCTCAGGGCAGCCCTGGAAACACCATATATTTT	NA	TRBJ1-3	NA	TRBV28
CASSLRDREKKLFF	TGTGCCAGCAGCTTGAGGGACAGGGAGAAAAAACTGTTTTTT	TRBD1	TRBJ1-4	NA	TRBV7-8
CASSLVQRGRTGELFF	TGTGCCAGCAGCTTAGTCCAGCGGGGAAGGACCGGGGAGCTGTTTTTT	TRBD2	TRBJ2-2	NA	TRBV7-8
CASSLVGGFNQPQHF	TGTGCCAGCAGCTTAGTTGGAGGTTTTAATCAGCCCCAGCATTTT	NA	TRBJ1-5	NA	TRBV7-6
CASSSDRNEQFF	TGTGCCAGCAGTTCCGACAGGAATGAGCAGTTCTTC	NA	TRBJ2-1	NA	TRBV2
CASSKGQGAIDTQYF	TGTGCCAGCAGTAAGGGACAGGGGGCAATAGATACGCAGTATTTT	TRBD1	TRBJ2-3	NA	TRBV6-2/TRBV6-3
CASSPAGQGWETQYF	TGTGCCAGCAGCCCGGCCGGACAGGGGTGGGAGACCCAGTACTTC	TRBD1	TRBJ2-5	NA	TRBV7-2
CASSYGQNTEAFF	TGTGCCAGCAGTTACGGGCAGAACACTGAAGCTTTCTTT	NA	TRBJ1-1	once	TRBV6-6
CASSDLRGGDEQYF	TGTGCCAGCAGTGACCTCAGGGGTGGCGACGAGCAGTACTTC	NA	TRBJ2-7	NA	TRBV2
CASSLGGGRTDTQYF	TGTGCTAGCAGCTTAGGTGGCGGGAGGACAGATACGCAGTATTTT	TRBD2	TRBJ2-3	NA	TRBV7-7
CASSVPGQGLYNEQFF	TGTGCCAGCAGTGTCCCGGGACAAGGCCTCTACAATGAGCAGTTCTTC	NA	TRBJ2-1	NA	TRBV2
CASSLDSYNEQFF	TGTGCCAGCAGCTTAGACAGCTACAATGAGCAGTTCTTC	NA	TRBJ2-1	NA	TRBV6-5
CASSLEGQGGYEQYF	TGTGCCAGCAGCTTGGAGGGGCAGGGGGGCTACGAGCAGTACTTC	NA	TRBJ2-7	NA	TRBV5-5
CASSPLAGSYEQYF	TGTGCCAGCAGCCCTCTAGCGGGATCCTACGAGCAGTACTTC	TRBD2	TRBJ2-7	NA	TRBV7-2
CASSQQGGEKLFF	TGTGCCAGCAGCCAACAGGGAGGTGAAAAACTGTTTTTT	NA	TRBJ1-4	NA	TRBV3-1/TRBV3-2
CASSSFAGQGNTGELFF	TGTGCCAGCAGCTCGTTTGCGGGACAGGGGAACACCGGGGAGCTGTTTTTT	TRBD1	TRBJ2-2	NA	TRBV7-9
CASSFAGDTDTQYF	TGTGCCAGCAGCTTTGCTGGAGACACAGATACGCAGTATTTT	NA	TRBJ2-3	NA	TRBV7-9
CASSGLAGVQSIHEQYF	TGTGCCAGCAGCGGACTAGCGGGAGTACAATCGATCCACGAGCAGTACTTC	TRBD2	TRBJ2-7	NA	TRBV5-4
CASSYLQGDSEQFF	TGTGCCAGCAGTTACCTACAGGGTGATAGTGAGCAGTTCTTC	NA	TRBJ2-1	NA	TRBV6-5
CASSFRDRRETQYF	TGTGCCAGCAGCTTCCGGGACAGGAGAGAGACCCAGTACTTC	TRBD1	TRBJ2-5	NA	TRBV5-6
CASSQGGRNYNEQFF	TGTGCCAGCAGCCAGGGTGGGAGGAACTACAATGAGCAGTTCTTC	NA	TRBJ2-1	NA	TRBV14
CASSTDRGVNSPLHF	TGTGCCAGTAGTACGGACAGGGGGGTAAATTCACCCCTCCACTTT	TRBD1	TRBJ1-6	few	TRBV19
CASRGALGRLNEQFF	TGTGCCAGCCGAGGGGCCTTGGGGAGGCTAAATGAGCAGTTCTTC	NA	TRBJ2-1	NA	TRBV6-5